This T cell receptor (beta chain) was sequenced for a study of shared clonotypes between healthy human individuals. V was pared by 2 bases and J by 4 bases, with 7 bases of the junction left unmatched. This CDR3 comprises 15 residues. The germline V gene has CDR1 MNHEY and CDR2 SMNVEV (reference sequence). As concerns this clone: Its antigen is not identified.

Regarding the study as a whole: With a handful of donors compared, 4.5% to 6.5% of naive CD4 clonotypes were shared. Rarefaction curves obtained for sorted subsets showed sequencing incomplete despite large depth. Only blood underwent sampling, and tissue repertoires likely differ. Naive subsets, compared against memory subsets, generally had larger estimated richness values.

TCRdb's table, derived via immunoSEQ multiplex PCR, lists solely in-frame clones and lacks some. The sample has approximately 1.5 million clones, approximately 98% seen once; the top ten hold around 0.47%. This clonotype was obtained from a man under 40 in good health. V gene TRBV27 combines with J gene TRBJ2-7, with TRBD1 matching 8 bases. Input material: naive CD4+ T cells sorted from blood. This sample's subset: CD45RA+ positively selected. For the CDR3, the DNA is TGTGCCAGCAGTTTAGGCAGGGGGCCCCTTTACGAGCAGTACTTC. This sequence encodes CASSLGRGPLYEQYF.